The rows below give T cell receptor beta chains drawn from one sample of a study of T cells in localized non-small cell lung cancer. Assay used: immunoSEQ multiplex PCR; TCRdb lists only in-frame clones, some missing. The sample lists around 20,000 clones, roughly nine tenths occurring once. The sequenced sample was peripheral blood, obtained before any cancer treatment. The receptors stem from a woman aged 35 to 75 with stage I lung adenocarcinoma. CDR3s include the opening cysteine and the closing phenylalanine or tryptophan. A D gene is named only where the DNA matches it firmly. Size is omitted from some rows. Given values are once, few, many or a class for expanded clones.

clone_size d_call j_call v_call cdr3_nt cdr3_aa
- - TRBJ1-5 TRBV19 TGTGCCAGTAGTGCGCTAGGTGGGGGCGACCAGCCCCAGCATTTT CASSALGGGDQPQHF
- TRBD1 TRBJ1-1 TRBV19 TGTGCCAGTAGTCCTAGGACAGGGGGCACTGAAGCTTTCTTT CASSPRTGGTEAFF
few - TRBJ2-3 TRBV11-3 TGTGCCAGCAGCTTAGATGTCCGGGGGGCCCACACAGATACGCAGTATTTT CASSLDVRGAHTDTQYF
- TRBD1 TRBJ1-6 TRBV5-1 TGCGCCAGCAGCACCGGGACAGTTTTCGGAGGGGATTCACCCCTCCACTTT CASSTGTVFGGDSPLHF
- TRBD2 TRBJ2-1 TRBV7-9 TGTGCCAGCAGCTTAACCTACCTAGCGGGCCCCAATGAGCAGTTCTTC CASSLTYLAGPNEQFF
- TRBD2 TRBJ2-3 TRBV5-5 TGTGCCAGCAGCCAAGCGGGGGGGACTACAGATACGCAGTATTTT CASSQAGGTTDTQYF
- TRBD2 TRBJ2-3 TRBV9 TGTGCCAGCAGCGACAGCCTTACTAGCGGTAGCACAGATACGCAGTATTTT CASSDSLTSGSTDTQYF
- - TRBJ1-3 TRBV6-6 TGTGCCAGCAGCGAGCAGCAGGGAAACACCATATATTTT CASSEQQGNTIYF
- - TRBJ2-3 TRBV6-1 TGTGCCAGCAGTGAAGCGTGGAGTACCGCCGGTGGAGATACGCAGTATTTT CASSEAWSTAGGDTQYF
- - TRBJ1-2 TRBV2 TGTGCCAGCAGCCCCGGGTTCCGGGAGCATGGCTACACCTTC CASSPGFREHGYTF
- TRBD2 TRBJ2-1 TRBV6-6 TGTGCCAGCAGTATTAGCGGGAGCTCCTACAATGAGCAGTTCTTC CASSISGSSYNEQFF
- - TRBJ2-2 TRBV19 TGTGCCAGTAAAACTAAAGAAAGGGACGGGGGAGCCGGGGAGCTGTTTTTT CASKTKERDGGAGELFF
- TRBD2 TRBJ2-1 TRBV10-3 TGTGCCATCGGCACGGTACCTGGACTAGGTGGGGGCAATGAGCAGTTCTTC CAIGTVPGLGGGNEQFF
- - TRBJ1-5 TRBV5-6 TGTGCCAGCAGCCAGGGCAGAGGCAATCAGCCCCAGCATTTT CASSQGRGNQPQHF
- TRBD1 TRBJ1-2 TRBV7-9 TGTGCCAGCAGCGCTGACAGGGGGTTTGCCTATGGCTACACCTTC CASSADRGFAYGYTF
- - TRBJ2-7 TRBV7-9 TGTGCCAGCAGCTACCGGGACAAACCGAACGAGCAGTACTTC CASSYRDKPNEQYF
once - TRBJ2-6 TRBV7-6 TGTGCCAGCAGCTCACAGGGAACTGGGGCCAACGTCCTGACTTTC CASSSQGTGANVLTF
- - TRBJ1-4 TRBV5-1 TGCGCCAGCAGCCCTCGTGGGGGTGGAGAAAAACTGTTTTTT CASSPRGGGEKLFF
- - TRBJ2-2 TRBV7-2 TGTGCCAGCAGCCGCGGAAGGTCCGGGGAGCTGTTTTTT CASSRGRSGELFF
- TRBD1 TRBJ2-3 TRBV28 TGTGCCAGCAGTTTGGGACAGGGGGGCGATACGCAGTATTTT CASSLGQGGDTQYF
- - TRBJ1-1 TRBV7-2 TGTGCCAGCAGTGAATCGGGGGTTGAAGCTTTCTTT CASSESGVEAFF
- TRBD2 TRBJ2-3 TRBV19 TGTGCCAGTAGTAGAAAGCCTAGCGGGGGTTTGGATACGCAGTATTTT CASSRKPSGGLDTQYF